This TCR beta chain was recovered during a study of control samples from healthy donors and cancer patients (dated by TCRdb to about 2020). CDR3 length: 16 amino acids, cysteine to phenylalanine. Just CDR3 DNA is preserved here, 48 bases in frame from base 1. Looking up the germline V gene yields CDR1 KGHSH and CDR2 LQKENI. Turning to this clone: Its antigen is unknown. The junction departs from germline at one end; a sequencing error may be responsible.

The library was obtained by the immunoSEQ multiplex PCR assay. This is the immuneACCESS table as TCRdb keeps it, with only in-frame sequences that have V and J called. A part of the clones is gone; compared with another copy, unresolved V genes explain less than half, and the rest is unexplained. The sample includes about 54,000 clones, with 95% to 96% observed a single time. About 2% of the sample is in the top ten clones. Sequencing was done on a sample of blood. The rearranged chain carries TRBV18 and TRBJ2-2; the D gene assignment is perhaps TRBD1 or TRBD2, with each matching 5 bases. The receptor was isolated from a woman aged 25-40 years in good health. The bases read TGTGTCAGCTCACCCCCGGGACGGATTAACACCGGGGAGCTGTTTTTT. This sequence encodes CVSSPPGRINTGELFF. Outside the CDR3, residues come from the reference TRBV18 and TRBJ2-2 proteins, so the full variable domain is: NAGVMQNPRHLVRRRGQEARLRCSPMKGHSHVYWYRQLPEEGLKFMVYLQKENIIDESGMPKERFSAEFPKEGPSILRIQQVVRGDSAAYFCVSSPPGRINTGELFFGEGSRLTVL.